The rows below give T cell receptor beta chains drawn from one sample of a study of T cells in Graves' hyperthyroidism and ophthalmopathy. MiXCR was run by TCRdb on the multiplex PCR reads, yielding one entry per CDR3 protein. The data show fewer than 900,000 distinct CDR3 sequences, roughly 20% seen once. Sequencing input: blood. These receptors all come from a woman in her 50s with Graves' hyperthyroidism that later progressed to Graves' ophthalmopathy. Each CDR3 is given with its conserved first and last residue. A D gene is named only where the DNA matches it firmly. Size values are once, few and many counts, or a class for expanded clones, and some rows have none.

TRBJ1-5 many TRBV18 - TGTGCCAGCTCAACCGGGACACCGGGGGGCAATCAGCCCCAGCATTTT CASSTGTPGGNQPQHF
TRBJ2-1 few TRBV7-9 - TGTGCCAGCAGCCCAACAAGAGAGCAGTTCTTC CASSPTREQFF
TRBJ2-5 - TRBV2 TRBD2 TGTGCCAGCAGTGATAAGCGGGGGGTTTGGGAGACCCAGTACTTC CASSDKRGVWETQYF
TRBJ2-7 few TRBV4-1 - TGCGCCAGCAGCCAAGATGAAGTCGAGCAGTACTTC CASSQDEVEQYF
TRBJ2-5 few TRBV5-1 - TGCGCCAGCAGCTTTGAATCCGAACGAGAGACCCAGTACTTC CASSFESERETQYF
TRBJ2-5 few TRBV10-3 TRBD1 TGTGCCATCAGAAGTACAGGACAGGAAGGGCGAGAGACCCAGTACTTC CAIRSTGQEGRETQYF
TRBJ1-2 - TRBV27 - TGTGCCAGCATGGGTTCCTTAAACTATGGCTACACCTTC CASMGSLNYGYTF
TRBJ1-2 few TRBV14 - TGTGCCAGCAGCCCTACCCCCCGCTATGGCTACACCTTC CASSPTPRYGYTF
TRBJ1-1 many TRBV18 TRBD1 TGTGCCAGCTCACCCAGCAGGGGGCCGCGGGCTTTCTTT CASSPSRGPRAFF
TRBJ2-7 once TRBV28 - TGTGCCAGCAGTTTACCCCAGGGACGTGGGGAGCAGTACTTC CASSLPQGRGEQYF
TRBJ2-7 many TRBV7-2 TRBD1 TGTGCCAGCAGTTTGCAGGACACAGGGGGCGCGTACGAGCAGTACTTC CASSLQDTGGAYEQYF
TRBJ2-1 - TRBV27 TRBD2 TGTGCCAGCAGTTTAGGTCCAGCGGGGAGGAATGAGCAGTTCTTC CASSLGPAGRNEQFF
TRBJ1-2 few TRBV12-3/TRBV12-4 - TGTGCCAGCAGTTTACAAAGCTTCACAGGCGGCTACACCTTC CASSLQSFTGGYTF
TRBJ2-7 many TRBV20-1 - TGCAGTGCCCCCTCGTGGGGGTCCTACGAGCAGTACTTC CSAPSWGSYEQYF
TRBJ2-2 many TRBV7-8 - TGTGCCAGCAGCTTAGCTGGAGTCTCAGGGAGGTTGATCACCGGGGAGCTGTTTTTT CASSLAGVSGRLITGELFF
TRBJ1-2 many TRBV7-2 - TGTGCCAGCAGCCAGCCGGGGGAAGCTAACTATGGCTACACCTTC CASSQPGEANYGYTF
TRBJ1-5 many TRBV20-1 TRBD1 TGCAGTGCTACCCCTCCGGGACAGGGTAATCAGCCCCAGCATTTT CSATPPGQGNQPQHF
TRBJ2-3 - TRBV19 TRBD1 TGTGCCAGTAGTCTCGGGACAGGGGATTGGGATACGCAGTATTTT CASSLGTGDWDTQYF
TRBJ1-2 many TRBV11-2 - TGTGCCAGCAGCTTAGGGTTTCAGCCCTATGGCTACACCTTC CASSLGFQPYGYTF
TRBJ1-1 few TRBV6-1 - TGTGCCAGCAGCCGATACGTCCCGGGGGTTGAAGCTTTCTTT CASSRYVPGVEAFF
TRBJ2-7 - TRBV12-3/TRBV12-4 TRBD1 TGTGCCAGCAGTTTTCAGGGGGCGGTGAACGAGCAGTACTTC CASSFQGAVNEQYF
TRBJ2-1 - TRBV18 - TGTGCCAGCTCATCGCAAACGGGACACCGGGGCAATGAGCAGTTCTTC CASSSQTGHRGNEQFF
TRBJ2-3 many TRBV27 - TGTGCCAGCAGTTCAGTAACTCTAAGCACAGATACGCAGTATTTT CASSSVTLSTDTQYF
TRBJ2-3 - TRBV12-3/TRBV12-4 TRBD2 TGTACCAGCAGTCAAGCACGACTAGCGGGAACTAGCACAGATACGCAGTATTTT CTSSQARLAGTSTDTQYF
TRBJ2-3 - TRBV6-2/TRBV6-3 - TGTGCCAGCAGTTACTCCAGGGGCGAGGGTACGCAGTATTTT CASSYSRGEGTQYF
TRBJ1-1 many TRBV29-1 TRBD1 TGCAGCGTGGGCGACAGGGCGGGCACTGAAGCTTTCTTT CSVGDRAGTEAFF
TRBJ2-1 few TRBV15 - TGTGCCACCAGCAGAGAACGAGACAGTTATGAGCAGTTCTTC CATSRERDSYEQFF
TRBJ1-3 - TRBV10-1 - TGCGCCAGCACCGAAGGAGGGGAAAGCTCTGGAAACACCATATATTTT CASTEGGESSGNTIYF
TRBJ1-1 few TRBV19 - TGTGCCAGTAGGAAAGCTCCAATGAACACTGAAGCTTTCTTT CASRKAPMNTEAFF
TRBJ2-7 - TRBV5-1 - TGCGCCAGCAGCCTCAGCTCGGGGGTAACCCTATACGAGCAGTACTTC CASSLSSGVTLYEQYF
TRBJ2-5 many TRBV27 - TGTGCCAGCAGTTGGCGGACTACACCCTTAGAGACCCAGTACTTC CASSWRTTPLETQYF
TRBJ1-2 - TRBV6-1 - TGTGCCAGCAGTCCCCAGCCGGAGCTTGGCTACACCTTC CASSPQPELGYTF
TRBJ1-5 few TRBV6-1 - TGTGCCAGCATACCGGACAGCTCATTTAGCAATCAGCCCCAGCATTTT CASIPDSSFSNQPQHF
TRBJ2-5 few TRBV10-3 - TGTGCCATCAGTGCAGGGGCCCAAGAGACCCAGTACTTC CAISAGAQETQYF